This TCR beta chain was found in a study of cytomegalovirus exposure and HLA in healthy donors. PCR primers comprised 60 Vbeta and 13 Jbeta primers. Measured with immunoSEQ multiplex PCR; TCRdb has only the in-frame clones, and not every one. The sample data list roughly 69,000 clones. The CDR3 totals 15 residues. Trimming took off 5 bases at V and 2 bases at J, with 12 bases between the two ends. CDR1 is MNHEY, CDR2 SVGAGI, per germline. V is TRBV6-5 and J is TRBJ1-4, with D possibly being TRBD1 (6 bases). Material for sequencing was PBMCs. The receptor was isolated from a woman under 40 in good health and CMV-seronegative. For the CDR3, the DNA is TGTGCCAGCAGTAGAACAGGGTGGACTAATGAAAAACTGTTTTTT. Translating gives CASSRTGWTNEKLFF.